The 25 T cell receptor beta chains below come from one sample, sequenced in a study of blood T cell repertoires in COVID-19. Repertoires were generated with immunoSEQ multiplex PCR, while TCRdb's copy carries only in-frame clones and drops some. The table includes 60,000 or so clones, about four fifths detected once. The sequencing sample was made of peripheral blood. These receptors were collected from a human donor in a cohort sampled during active COVID-19.

The chain uses TRBV20-1 and TRBJ2-7, with 7 bases fitting TRBD1. Per germline, CDR1 DFQATT and CDR2 SNEGSKA (reference sequence). This CDR3 is 16 amino acids long. Losses at the gene ends were 3 bases for V and 2 bases for J; bases not matched to a gene: 13. The CDR3 DNA is TGCAGTGCTAGTGGCGGCCAGGGGGAGCCCCCCTACGAGCAGTACTTC. This gives the protein CSASGGQGEPPYEQYF.

V usage is TRBV3-1 (or the pseudogene TRBV3-2) and J usage is TRBJ1-4, with 7 bases that match TRBD1. CDR1 and CDR2 (germline): LGHDT, YNNKEL (reference sequence). Trimming cost V 1 base and J 10 bases; bases outside gene matches: 15. The CDR3 spans 17 residues. The DNA of the CDR3 is TGTGCCAGCAGCCAAGGAGACTCAGGGGGTTCTTTAGGAAAACTGTTTTTT. This codes for CASSQGDSGGSLGKLFF.

The DNA of the CDR3 is TGTGCCAGCAGTTTATCCGGGACAGCTCGTCATCAGCCCCAGCATTTT. Translated: CASSLSGTARHQPQHF. The chain couples TRBV28 to TRBJ1-5; 7 bases map to TRBD1. This CDR3 is 16 amino acids long. The V and J ends lost 1 base and 5 bases, in that order; junction bases with no gene match: 8. The germline V gene has CDR1 MDHEN and CDR2 SYDVKM.

The chain uses TRBV9 and TRBJ1-1; tentatively, D is TRBD1 (5 bases). This CDR3 region has 17 residues. V lost 1 base and J 1 base, leaving 17 bases between the germline ends. Germline V gene sequence: CDR1 SGDLS, CDR2 YYNGEE. The CDR3 sequence is CASSVNPPRQKNTEAFF. The CDR3 nucleotides read TGTGCCAGCAGCGTAAACCCACCGAGACAGAAGAACACTGAAGCTTTCTTT.

The CDR3, as DNA: TGCGCCAGCAGCTCCTGGGGAGGGGCAACTAATGAAAAACTGTTTTTT. Amino acids: CASSSWGGATNEKLFF. This sequence joins TRBV5-1 and TRBJ1-4; D is possibly TRBD1 (5 bases). V was cut by 3 bases and J by 0 bases, with 12 bases left in between. Per germline, CDR1 SGHRS and CDR2 YFSETQ. The CDR3 contains 16 residues. Filled out from reference TRBV5-1 and TRBJ1-4, the complete variable domain reads KAGVTQTPRYLIKTRGQQVTLSCSPISGHRSVSWYQQTPGQGLQFLFEYFSETQRNKGNFPGRFSGRQFSNSRSEMNVSTLELGDSALYLCASSSWGGATNEKLFFGSGTQLSVL.

This clone has only a few counts. V usage is TRBV27 and J usage is TRBJ1-6; the match to TRBD1 covers 9 bases. CDR3 length equals 15 residues. V gave up 2 bases and J gave up 8 bases; unmatched junction bases: 4. CDR1 is MNHEY, CDR2 SMNVEV, per germline (reference sequence). The chain's CDR3 is CASSLAGTGYSPLHF. CDR3 nucleotide sequence: TGTGCCAGCAGTTTAGCGGGGACAGGGTATTCACCCCTCCACTTT.

V usage is TRBV6-5 and J usage is TRBJ1-5; 10 nucleotides align to TRBD1. J lost 7 bases, V lost 4 bases, and 7 bases had no gene match. The germline CDR1 and CDR2 sequences are MNHEY and SVGAGI. This CDR3 region has 15 residues. The CDR3 DNA sequence: TGTGCCAGCAGTTCCCTCGGACAGGGGGGACAGCCCCAGCATTTT. This translates into CASSSLGQGGQPQHF.

This rearrangement joins TRBV27 to TRBJ2-7; TRBD2 aligns across 9 bases. J was trimmed by 5 bases and V by 2 bases; bases with no gene match: 4. The CDR3 is 14 residues long. Germline-derived CDR1 and CDR2 are MNHEY and SMNVEV (reference sequence). The chain's CDR3 is CASSLLAGWNEQYF. Here the CDR3 DNA reads TGTGCCAGCAGTTTACTAGCGGGATGGAACGAGCAGTACTTC.

This chain connects TRBV28 to TRBJ2-7; TRBD1 matches 12 bases. Germline V lookup: CDR1 MDHEN, CDR2 SYDVKM. The CDR3 sequence is 21 residues long. V shed 0 bases and J 3 bases; nucleotides not matched to a gene: 18. Here the CDR3 DNA reads TGTGCCAGCAGTTTATGGGGACAGGGGGCAAGCGGGAGGACCCACCACTACGAGCAGTACTTC. Protein: CASSLWGQGASGRTHHYEQYF.

The chain is built from TRBV2 and TRBJ1-2; D might be TRBD1 (5 bases). CDR1 is SNHLY and CDR2 is FYNNEI in the germline V gene. The CDR3 has 13 residues. V lost 6 bases, J lost 0 bases, and 8 bases lay in between. The CDR3 DNA is TGTGCCAGCAGGGGGGGTTCTAACTATGGCTACACCTTC. Translated: CASRGGSNYGYTF.

The chain employs TRBV7-9 and TRBJ2-7; D is possibly TRBD2 (5 bases). CDR3 size: 15 residues. V lost 5 bases and J 0 bases, leaving 14 bases between the germline ends. CDR1 is SEHNR, CDR2 FQNEAQ, per germline (reference sequence). The CDR3 sequence: CASSTGSIGSYEQYF. The CDR3 region has the DNA TGTGCCAGCAGCACGGGGTCTATCGGCTCCTACGAGCAGTACTTC.

The rearrangement uses TRBV28 and TRBJ2-7, with 7 bases fitting TRBD1. CDR3 length: 13 amino acids. Trimming at V came to 5 bases and at J to 6 bases, leaving 7 bases not matched to a gene. CDR1 and CDR2 (germline): MDHEN, SYDVKM. CDR3 loop: CASSRTGVGEQYF. As DNA, the CDR3 is TGTGCCAGCAGTAGAACAGGGGTTGGCGAGCAGTACTTC.

The chain recombines TRBV14 with TRBJ2-7; 9 bases agree with TRBD1. This CDR3 comprises 15 residues. V was clipped by 5 bases and J by 6 bases; unmatched bases: 11. Germline V lookup: CDR1 SGHDN, CDR2 FVKESK. CDR3 DNA sequence: TGTGCCAGCAGCGACCGGGACAGGGCATCGGGCGAGCAGTACTTC. The encoded protein is CASSDRDRASGEQYF. The full variable domain, completed using reference TRBV14 and TRBJ2-7, is EAGVTQFPSHSVIEKGQTVTLRCDPISGHDNLYWYRRVMGKEIKFLLHFVKESKQDESGMPNNRFLAERTGGTYSTLKVQPAELEDSGVYFCASSDRDRASGEQYFGPGTRLTVT.

The rearrangement uses TRBV7-9 and TRBJ1-2, with D perhaps matching TRBD1 (5 bases). The germline V gene encodes CDR1 SEHNR and CDR2 FQNEAQ (reference sequence). There are 11 residues in the CDR3. Deletions cut 3 bases from V and 11 bases from J, with 10 bases between. CDR3 protein: CASSFISGYTF. The CDR3 bases are TGTGCCAGCAGCTTCATTTCAGGGTACACCTTC.

The chain employs TRBV4-1 and TRBJ1-1; no clear D gene. This CDR3 is 14 amino acids long. Per germline, CDR1 MGHRA and CDR2 YSYEKL. V was pared by 4 bases and J by 2 bases, with 11 bases between. In DNA, the CDR3 is TGCGCCAGCAGCCCTAGTAGAGGCAACACTGAAGCTTTCTTT. This codes for CASSPSRGNTEAFF.

About this clone: It is unclear where the CDR3 begins or ends on the DNA, so no DNA is shown, and the CDR3 is as TCRdb lists it. The chain is built from TRBV12-1 and TRBJ2-2; the table calls TRBD2, which could not be checked here. TRBV12-1 is shown as a pseudogene. Ends included, the CDR3 has 17 residues. The chain's CDR3 is CASSLSLVAGGTGELFF.

The chain carries TRBV19 and TRBJ2-7, with D perhaps TRBD2 (5 bases). CDR1 is LNHDA, CDR2 SQIVND, per germline (reference sequence). Trimming stripped 10 bases from V and 3 bases from J, with 16 bases between. CDR3 length: 13 residues. Written as DNA, the CDR3 is TGTGCCACCCTGTCGGGGATCGACTACGAGCAGTACTTC. It codes for CATLSGIDYEQYF. Full variable domain (rest looked up from reference TRBV19 and TRBJ2-7): DGGITQSPKYLFRKEGQNVTLSCEQNLNHDAMYWYRQDPGQGLRLIYYSQIVNDFQKGDIAEGYSVSREKKESFPLTVTSAQKNPTAFYLCATLSGIDYEQYFGPGTRLTVT.

The CDR3 DNA reads as TGCGCCAGCAGCCAAAGTGGACAGTCCCAACTCTATGGCTACACCTTC. This sequence encodes CASSQSGQSQLYGYTF. V usage is TRBV4-1 and J usage is TRBJ1-2, with a tentative D call TRBD1 (6 bases). The CDR3 covers 16 residues. Germline CDR1 and CDR2: MGHRA and YSYEKL. V was cut by 2 bases and J by 4 bases, with 17 bases left in between.

The V and J genes are TRBV7-9 and TRBJ1-1, with 7 bases lining up with TRBD1. With 8 bases clipped from V and 7 bases from J, the junction kept 4 bases outside the gene matches. Germline CDR1 and CDR2: SEHNR and FQNEAQ (reference sequence). The CDR3 has 11 amino acids. CDR3 sequence reads: CASEGQYEAFF. The CDR3 DNA sequence: TGTGCCAGCGAGGGACAGTATGAAGCTTTCTTT.

The rearrangement links TRBV19 to TRBJ2-7; D is ambiguous. The germline V gene encodes CDR1 LNHDA and CDR2 SQIVND (reference sequence). V shed 1 base and J shed 1 base, with 11 bases lying between them. This CDR3 spans 15 amino acids. CDR3 sequence reads: CASSIGGSFSYEQYF. The CDR3 DNA sequence: TGTGCCAGTAGTATAGGCGGATCATTTTCCTACGAGCAGTACTTC.

The V call is TRBV10-2, the J call TRBJ1-6; D remains unclear. This CDR3 is built from 14 residues. Deletions cut 4 bases from V and 5 bases from J, with 9 bases between. Per germline, CDR1 WSHSY and CDR2 SAAADI. The CDR3 nucleotides are TGCGCCAGCAGTGTGATTGAGGATAATTCACCCCTCCACTTT. This encodes CASSVIEDNSPLHF.

V usage is TRBV6-5 and J usage is TRBJ1-5; 9 bases line up with TRBD1. Germline V gene sequence: CDR1 MNHEY, CDR2 SVGAGI. V lost 8 bases, J lost 0 bases, and 2 bases stayed unmatched. The CDR3 loop spans 14 amino acids. The CDR3 DNA is TGTGCCAGCGGGACAGGGTATAGCAATCAGCCCCAGCATTTT. As protein: CASGTGYSNQPQHF.

About this clone itself: One end of the junction is discordant with germline, which a read error may explain. The J gene is TRBJ1-1, the V gene TRBV7-7, with 7 bases identical to TRBD1. In germline, CDR1 is SSHAT, CDR2 FNYEAQ (reference sequence). This CDR3 contains 17 residues. CDR3 loop: CASSPVALEGAYAEAFF. CDR3 DNA: TGTGCTAGCAGCCCAGTTGCTCTTGAGGGGGCCTATGCTGAAGCTTTCTTT.

The chain is built from TRBV6-2 or TRBV6-3 and TRBJ2-7; 8 bases fit TRBD1. The germline V gene has CDR1 MNHEY and CDR2 SVGEGT. With 5 bases clipped from V and 3 bases from J, the junction kept 9 bases outside the gene matches. This CDR3 region has 15 residues. CDR3 bases: TGTGCCAGCAGTCGCGTGGACAGGGCCATCTACGAGCAGTACTTC. Translation: CASSRVDRAIYEQYF.

The V gene is TRBV10-3, the J gene TRBJ1-1; no clear D. This CDR3 is 15 amino acids long. V lost 3 bases and J lost 3, with 14 bases in between. CDR1 and CDR2 from the germline V gene are ENHRY and SYGVKD. The CDR3 protein is CAISDSSVQDTEAFF. The CDR3 bases are TGTGCCATCAGTGACTCTTCAGTACAAGACACTGAAGCTTTCTTT.